These T cell receptor beta chains were read from a single sample in a study of CD4 and CD8 cells across lung adenocarcinoma regions. A single record per CDR3 protein comes from TCRdb applying MiXCR to the PCR reads. The sample shows under 13,000 distinct CDR3 sequences, approximately 55% of them seen only once. Sequencing was performed on CD4+ T cells from the center of a lung tumor. All receptors come from a male donor with lung adenocarcinoma. The CD4 and CD8 labels of this study may be unreliable. CDR3s include the opening cysteine and the closing phenylalanine or tryptophan.

V	J	CDR3
TRBV6-2/TRBV6-3	TRBJ2-5	CASSYRGGGTSELRYF
TRBV10-1	.	CASSAGTSAKNMQYF
TRBV6-1	TRBJ2-7	CASRRTSGNWETYEQYF
TRBV7-2	TRBJ1-2	CASSLADYGYTF
TRBV6-1	TRBJ2-5	CASTSAALAGGRDPDTQYF
TRBV12-3/TRBV12-4	TRBJ1-1	CASSSTGTGLDTEAFF
TRBV4-1	TRBJ1-4	CASSQVTGGTNEKLFF
TRBV7-2	TRBJ2-4	CASSTVAGGPQNIQYF
TRBV27	TRBJ2-5	CAGRGGRDQETQYF
TRBV18	TRBJ2-1	CASSLGPPGPYNEQFF
TRBV6-1	TRBJ1-1	CASSRDGSVKAFF
TRBV20-1	TRBJ2-1	CSARGMKHPGNEQFF
TRBV27	TRBJ2-1	CASSSLVRDNEQFF
TRBV25-1	.	CASSGGQGEQYF
TRBV6-4	TRBJ2-2	CASSDSMGDTGELFF
TRBV7-6	TRBJ2-5	CASSLTRDQETQYF
TRBV6-2/TRBV6-3	TRBJ2-1	CASSPLDSSSYNEQFF
TRBV27	TRBJ1-5	CASSSRQGDPYQPQHF
TRBV6-4	TRBJ2-3	CASSDSKGGTDTQYF
TRBV10-1	.	CGGGEGRRGPETQYF
TRBV6-5	TRBJ2-5	CGRGYGGLGQETQYF
TRBV6-1	.	CASSEGTGGFYEQYF
TRBV7-6	TRBJ2-7	CASSHGQAGAYEQYF
TRBV6-1	TRBJ2-3	CTSSELAGGTDTQYF
TRBV11-3	TRBJ2-5	CAGGLGQRPTDTQYF
TRBV6-4	TRBJ2-1	CASSHDSGSPHNEQFF
TRBV18	.	CASTMDRGSLNEQYF
TRBV25-1	TRBJ2-1	CASSEFKGGSYNEQFF
TRBV6-1	TRBJ2-3	CCSSESSGGPDTQYF
TRBV6-1	TRBJ2-3	CARREGRRDQETQYF
TRBV28	TRBJ2-1	CASTLRWEVGDEQFF
TRBV10-1	TRBJ2-7	CASSDRGYEQYF
TRBV27	.	CASSLSGGTSGREQYF
TRBV7-2	TRBJ1-2	CASSRLRLLNYGYTF
TRBV7-3	TRBJ2-3	CASSLNGGTGGITDTQYF
TRBV10-2	TRBJ2-5	CAGSGGTDKETQYF
TRBV6-1	TRBJ2-3	CASSEAVFSHQETQYF
TRBV24-1	TRBJ1-2	CATSGAGGADYGYTF
TRBV6-1	TRBJ2-1	CASRQKTSGVGNEQFF
TRBV7-2	TRBJ1-1	CASSLPDSTEAFF
TRBV6-1	TRBJ2-3	CASRGKGVRDPDTQYF
TRBV6-1	TRBJ2-1	CASSEIYYNEQFF
TRBV14	TRBJ2-3	CASSQVSGGTDTQYF
TRBV23-1	TRBJ2-3	CASSKGAGQAPRRPTDTQYF
TRBV6-1	TRBJ2-4	CASSDRGGNTQYF
TRBV6-1	TRBJ2-1	CASSEGDPSSYEQFF
TRBV7-9	TRBJ1-2	CASSTYNYGYTF
TRBV6-5	TRBJ2-3	CASSYSGLAGGFGEKTDTQYF
TRBV10-3	TRBJ2-5	CAGQLGRDEDTQYF
TRBV27	TRBJ2-2	CASREGRTGELFF
TRBV6-1	TRBJ1-2	CASRSTGGYGYTF
TRBV7-2	TRBJ2-5	CASSWGGGQNTQYF
TRBV27	TRBJ2-1	CASSPLRTNEQFF
TRBV6-1	TRBJ2-3	CARGEGGGEPDTQYF
TRBV7-2	TRBJ2-5	CASSSRETQYF
TRBV6-5	TRBJ2-4	CASSSLRRVPAGGAKDTQYF
TRBV27	TRBJ2-3	CASSFLARGTDTQYF